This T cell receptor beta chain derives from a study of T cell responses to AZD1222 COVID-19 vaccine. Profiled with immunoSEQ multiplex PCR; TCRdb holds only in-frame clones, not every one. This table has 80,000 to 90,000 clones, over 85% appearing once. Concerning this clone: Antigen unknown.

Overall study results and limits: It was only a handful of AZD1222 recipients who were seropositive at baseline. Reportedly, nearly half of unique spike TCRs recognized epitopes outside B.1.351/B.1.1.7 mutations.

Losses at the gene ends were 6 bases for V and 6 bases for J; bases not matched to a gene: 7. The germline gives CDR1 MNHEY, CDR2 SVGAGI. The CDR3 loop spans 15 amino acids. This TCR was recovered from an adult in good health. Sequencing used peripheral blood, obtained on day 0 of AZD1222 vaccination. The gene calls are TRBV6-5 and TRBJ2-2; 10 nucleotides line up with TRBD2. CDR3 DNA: TGTGCCAGCAGAGTAGCGGGAGGAGGAGCCGGGGAGCTGTTTTTT. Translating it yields CASRVAGGGAGELFF.